The TCR beta chain described here comes from a study of T cells in Graves' hyperthyroidism and ophthalmopathy. The wider study: Specimen type is peripheral blood, collected at initial diagnosis prior to any treatment.

What was amplified from RNA transcripts were TCR beta CDR3 regions. First-round RT-PCR of the TCR CDR3 relied on the HTBI primer set. Each CDR3 protein is one row after TCRdb ran MiXCR on the multiplex PCR reads. The sample yields around 620,000 distinct CDR3 sequences, over 12% seen once. The PBMCs studied were ones that came from 10 ml fresh peripheral blood. The table lists this clonotype with many counts. What it binds is not known. The CDR3 consists of 14 residues. Trimming cost V 11 bases and J 6 bases, with 23 bases left between them. CDR1 is MNHNS, CDR2 SASEGT, per germline. General observations from the study: In blood, most of the thyroid clonotypes expanded above 0.001 were also present. Patients with ophthalmopathy were separated from those with stable hyperthyroidism by a 13 V-J model.

The receptor comes from a woman aged 18-30 years with Graves' ophthalmopathy. The gene calls are TRBV6-1 and TRBJ2-7, with D unclear. The sample was blood. The CDR3 DNA is TGTGCCGGATCACCAGTGGCAGGAGAGAGCGAGCAGTACTTC. Protein sequence: CAGSPVAGESEQYF.